This TCR beta chain was recorded in a study of regulatory T cells in long-lasting Graves disease. Through Arm-PCR of CDR3 regions and iRepertoire HTBI primers, TCR beta libraries were built. A single record per CDR3 protein comes from TCRdb applying MiXCR to the multiplex PCR reads. The sample carries about 340,000 distinct CDR3 sequences, around 20% recorded once. This clonotype was counted ten times or more. Its cognate antigen is unknown. Study observations and caveats: TCR diversity was lower in persistent Graves' patients (versus newly diagnosed ones).

The CDR3 length is 14 residues. The V and J ends lost 5 bases and 3 bases respectively, with 14 bases between them. The germline CDR1 and CDR2 sequences are SGHTA and FQGNSA. Time point given: persistent/refractory GD, antithyroid drugs over 5 years with positive TRAb. Construction of the TCR library relied on RNA isolated from PBMCs. Graves' disease diagnosis relied on American Thyroid Association guidelines. The rearrangement links TRBV7-2 to TRBJ2-7, with D hard to call. This clonotype was obtained from a female donor with Graves disease. The specimen was peripheral blood mononuclear cells (PBMCs), collected when the disease was refractory, from a patient treated with antithyroid drugs. Written as DNA, the CDR3 is TGTGCCAGCAGCCCGGCGGCAGGCTACTACGAGCAGTACTTC. It codes for CASSPAAGYYEQYF.